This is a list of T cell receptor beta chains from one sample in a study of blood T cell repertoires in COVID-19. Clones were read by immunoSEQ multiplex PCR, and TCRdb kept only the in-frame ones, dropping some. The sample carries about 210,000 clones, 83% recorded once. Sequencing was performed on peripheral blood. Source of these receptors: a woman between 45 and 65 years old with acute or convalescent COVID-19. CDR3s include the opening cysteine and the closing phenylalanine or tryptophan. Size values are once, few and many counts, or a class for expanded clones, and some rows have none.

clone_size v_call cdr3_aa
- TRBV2 CASLWDGSSPLHF
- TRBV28 CASTSPGGSGTDTQYF
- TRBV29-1 CSVSNNEQFF
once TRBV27 CASSPSRGGPRDQYF
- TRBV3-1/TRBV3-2 CASSQVASGSNVQFF
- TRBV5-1 CASSLASGQPSEQYF
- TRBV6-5 CASTLGDQPQHF
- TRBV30 CAWGRGQLMGEAFF
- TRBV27 CASSPNWLTEAFF
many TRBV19 CASSNTGQGVYYGYTF
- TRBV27 CASSLYSPSNEQFF
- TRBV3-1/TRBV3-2 CASSPDFVTGEAFF
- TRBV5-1 CASSFGTGGILEGFF
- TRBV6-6 CASARGQAYEQYF
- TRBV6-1 CASSDFGTGTYEQYF
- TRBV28 CASSFPGLAAPSSYNEQFF
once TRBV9 CASSVGRGEAFF
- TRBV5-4 CASSFTSGGTGELFF
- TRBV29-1 CSVGGLAGPYTGELFF
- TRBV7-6 CASSLARGGLAGTEQFF
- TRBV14 CASSLTGTIEKLFF
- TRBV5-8 CASSSDRGRIGYTF
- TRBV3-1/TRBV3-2 CASRQGTSGETQYF
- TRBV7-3 CASSLRAKRGGTYNEQFF
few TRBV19 CASSIKRGQGARELFF
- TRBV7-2 CASSNHWGREGGYF
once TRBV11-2 CASSLTLIAEAFF
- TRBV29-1 CSVQKGAEDTQYF
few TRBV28 CASSPRDRGTDTQYF
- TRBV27 CASSPSAGGIEFF
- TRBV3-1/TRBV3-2 CASSQDKGTSGIYEQFF
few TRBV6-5 CASSYSGGLGGYTF
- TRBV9 CASHGLAADTQYF
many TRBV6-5 CASRRGQGSSYEQYF
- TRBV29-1 CRAGGTGGGETQYF
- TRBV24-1 CATSALPLLAHSTDTQYF
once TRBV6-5 CASTKQGTYEQYF
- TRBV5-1 CASSLGRANTEAFF